This T cell receptor beta chain emerged from a study of response to subunit inactivated influenza vaccine. Regarding the study as a whole: Seasonal influenza vaccination, on each occasion, was suggested by the authors to recruit few new T cells.

CDR1 and CDR2 (germline): SGHTA, FQGTGA. V lost 2 bases to trimming and J lost 2 bases; unmatched junction nucleotides: 3. The CDR3 is 16 amino acids. MiXCR was run by TCRdb on the RT-PCR reads, yielding one entry per CDR3 protein. The repertoire consists of 500,000 or so distinct CDR3 sequences, with 16% occurring once and the leading ten covering 3% to 3.5%. This clonotype has only a few counts. Its antigen is as yet unknown. This sequence was found in a man between 50 and 75 years old who received an inactivated influenza vaccine. Sample: CD4+ T cells sorted from PBMCs, taken 23 months after vaccination. The V and J genes are TRBV7-3 and TRBJ2-2; 9 bases fit TRBD2. The CDR3 sequence is CASSLLGLANTGELFF. CDR3 bases: TGTGCCAGCAGCTTATTGGGACTAGCCAACACCGGGGAGCTGTTTTTT.